This T cell receptor (beta chain) emerged from a study of cytomegalovirus exposure and HLA in healthy donors. Notes on the study in general: By a later analysis, the bulk of CMV-associated TCR beta chains appeared HLA-restricted. A later analysis linked a missense DCLRE1C variant to TCR beta V- and J-gene trimming.

This PCR relied on a set of 60 Vbeta primers and 13 Jbeta primers. The protocol was immunoSEQ multiplex PCR, while the TCRdb copy is restricted to in-frame clones and leaves out a portion. The sample lists about 69,000 clones; about 74% were seen once. In the case of this clone: What it binds is not known.

V dropped 4 bases and J dropped 3 bases, with 3 bases sitting between them. Germline CDR1 reads DFQATT; CDR2 reads SNEGSKA (reference sequence). The CDR3 spans 10 residues. This chain links TRBV20-1 with TRBJ1-2; D not certain. Sequencing was done on a sample of PBMCs. This receptor was obtained from a woman aged 55-70 years in good health and CMV-seropositive. Written as DNA, the CDR3 is TGCAGTGCTAAGCACTATGGCTACACCTTC. Protein product: CSAKHYGYTF.